The 15 T cell receptor beta chains in this list originate from one sample, sequenced in a study of cytomegalovirus exposure and HLA in healthy donors. Primers for the PCR totalled 60 Vbeta and 13 Jbeta. TCRdb's copy holds only in-frame clones and misses some; the assay was immunoSEQ multiplex PCR. Of 300,000 or so clones listed, around four fifths are singletons. Sequencing input: PBMCs. These receptor sequences come from a woman aged 40 to 50 in good health and CMV-seropositive.

The chain carries TRBV18 and TRBJ1-4, with D unclear. V gave up 0 bases and J gave up 6 bases, with 11 bases separating them. The CDR3 is 15 amino acids. CDR1 is KGHSH, CDR2 LQKENI, per germline. CDR3 DNA sequence: TGTGCCAGCTCACCACCGACGGGTCGTGATGAAAAACTGTTTTTT. It codes for CASSPPTGRDEKLFF. The whole variable domain, filled in from reference TRBV18 and TRBJ1-4, reads NAGVMQNPRHLVRRRGQEARLRCSPMKGHSHVYWYRQLPEEGLKFMVYLQKENIIDESGMPKERFSAEFPKEGPSILRIQQVVRGDSAAYFCASSPPTGRDEKLFFGSGTQLSVL.

The rearrangement links TRBV30 to TRBJ1-3; D uncertain. The CDR3 runs 13 residues. The germline V and J ends were trimmed by 1 base and 4 bases, with 8 bases remaining between them. Germline V gene data show CDR1 as GTSNPN and CDR2 as SVGIG (reference sequence). CDR3 bases: TGTGCCTGGAGTGGCGGTATGGGAAACACCATATATTTT. It is translated as CAWSGGMGNTIYF.

As to this clone: At one boundary the junction diverges from the germline segment, which might be a read error. This sequence joins TRBV7-7 and TRBJ2-5; D possibly corresponds to TRBD2 (6 bases). The CDR3 contains 13 residues. Germline V lookup: CDR1 SSHAT, CDR2 FNYEAQ (reference sequence). This chain's CDR3 is CASSSGSRETQYF. The CDR3 nucleotides read TGTGCTAGCAGCTCCGGGAGCCGAGAGACCCAGTACTTC.

The rearrangement joins TRBV5-1 to TRBJ2-3, with 7 bases matching TRBD2. The CDR3 runs to 13 residues. The germline V gene has CDR1 SGHRS and CDR2 YFSETQ. The ends lost 6 bases at V and 9 bases at J; junction bases unmatched: 10. CDR3 protein: CASTPGGSGTQYF. As DNA, the CDR3 is TGCGCCAGCACCCCAGGCGGGAGTGGAACGCAGTATTTT.

This clone was counted only a few times. This chain joins TRBV4-3 and TRBJ2-6, with D hard to call. Germline V CDR1 and CDR2: LGHNA, YSLEER. V lost 0 bases and J 0 bases, leaving 6 bases between the germline ends. CDR3 length equals 16 residues. The CDR3 reads CASSQDTDSGANVLTF. The CDR3 coding sequence is TGCGCCAGCAGCCAAGATACAGACTCTGGGGCCAACGTCCTGACTTTC.

This rearrangement joins TRBV28 to TRBJ1-6, with TRBD1 matching over 8 bases. CDR1 and CDR2 (germline): MDHEN, SYDVKM. The junction had 3 bases not matched to a gene; V was cut back by 4 bases and J by 4 bases. The CDR3 contains 15 residues. The CDR3 is CASSWGQVYNSPLHF. The CDR3 bases are TGTGCCAGCAGTTGGGGACAGGTTTATAATTCACCCCTCCACTTT.

The CDR3 here is CASSPLGQGYEKLFF. CDR3 sequence (DNA): TGTGCCAGCAGCCCCTTGGGACAGGGGTATGAAAAACTGTTTTTT. The chain has TRBV9 and TRBJ1-4; 10 positions agree with TRBD1. The junction had 6 bases not matched to a gene; V was cut back by 4 bases and J by 6 bases. The CDR3 length is 15 residues. Germline values: CDR1 SGDLS, CDR2 YYNGEE.

The chain employs TRBV19 and TRBJ2-3, with 11 bases matching TRBD1. CDR3 length equals 16 residues. The junction had 7 bases not matched to a gene; V was cut back by 7 bases and J by 1 base. Germline V lookup: CDR1 LNHDA, CDR2 SQIVND (reference sequence). CDR3 loop: CASTKDRGLGTDTQYF. The CDR3 DNA sequence: TGTGCCAGTACCAAGGACAGGGGGCTGGGCACAGATACGCAGTATTTT.

A note on this clone: Additional DNA sequences in this sample encode the identical CDR3. The rearrangement joins TRBV5-1 to TRBJ2-5; 9 positions agree with TRBD2. Trimming at V came to 2 bases and at J to 2 bases, leaving 1 base not matched to a gene. The CDR3 has 14 residues. The germline gives CDR1 SGHRS, CDR2 YFSETQ. CDR3 region: CASSFLAGQETQYF. The DNA for the CDR3 is TGCGCCAGCAGCTTCCTAGCGGGACAAGAGACCCAGTACTTC.

The chain has TRBV5-1 and TRBJ2-1; TRBD2 matches at 11 bases. The CDR3 contains 16 residues. V was pared by 2 bases and J by 6 bases, with 7 bases of the junction left unmatched. The germline CDR1 and CDR2 sequences are SGHRS and YFSETQ. This CDR3 is CASSLVAGGPFNEQFF. As DNA, the CDR3 is TGCGCCAGCAGCTTAGTAGCGGGAGGGCCATTCAATGAGCAGTTCTTC.

V gene TRBV5-6 combines with J gene TRBJ1-4; the D is unclear. CDR3 length: 13 amino acids. Per the germline V gene, CDR1 is SGHDT and CDR2 is YYEEEE. The V and J ends lost 0 bases and 7 bases respectively, with 7 bases between them. The chain's CDR3 is CASSLAGGEKLFF. CDR3 DNA: TGTGCCAGCAGCTTGGCCGGAGGTGAAAAACTGTTTTTT. The complete variable domain, with remaining parts taken from reference TRBV5-6 and TRBJ1-4, reads DAGVTQSPTHLIKTRGQQVTLRCSPKSGHDTVSWYQQALGQGPQFIFQYYEEEERQRGNFPDRFSGHQFPNYSSELNVNALLLGDSALYLCASSLAGGEKLFFGSGTQLSVL.

This clone was counted a few times. The J gene is TRBJ2-1, the V gene TRBV2, with D perhaps matching TRBD2 (5 bases). The germline gives CDR1 SNHLY, CDR2 FYNNEI. The V end lost 8 bases, the J end lost 0 bases, and 14 bases lay between the germline ends. This CDR3 is 15 amino acids long. The DNA for the CDR3 is TGTGCCAGCCTAGGCGGGCACCACTCCTACAATGAGCAGTTCTTC. Translating gives CASLGGHHSYNEQFF.

This chain joins TRBV5-1 and TRBJ1-5, with 11 bases fitting TRBD1. This CDR3 region has 16 residues. Germline loops: CDR1 SGHRS, CDR2 YFSETQ. With V trimmed by 4 bases and J by 7 bases, 10 bases remained unmatched. This CDR3 is CASSPLPGQGDQPQHF. The CDR3, as DNA: TGCGCCAGCAGCCCTCTGCCGGGACAGGGGGACCAGCCCCAGCATTTT.

The V and J genes are TRBV4-3 and TRBJ1-1, with D tentatively TRBD1 (6 bases). The CDR3 has 15 residues. Germline V lookup: CDR1 LGHNA, CDR2 YSLEER. The V end was cut by 3 bases, the J end by 1 base, with 12 bases between. The CDR3 reads CASSQARGANTEAFF. CDR3 nucleotide sequence: TGCGCCAGCAGCCAGGCCCGGGGGGCGAACACTGAAGCTTTCTTT.

A single count supports this clone. V and J are TRBV10-3 and TRBJ2-2, with D tentatively TRBD2 (6 bases). Germline assignment: CDR1 ENHRY and CDR2 SYGVKD. The CDR3 has 18 amino acids. With 7 bases removed from V and 1 base from J, the gap between germline ends came to 22 bases. The CDR3 loop reads CAINRDSTLRGNTGELFF. Written as DNA, the CDR3 is TGTGCCATCAACCGGGACTCCACCCTCCGCGGGAACACCGGGGAGCTGTTTTTT.